Listed below are T cell receptor beta chains from one sample, sequenced in a study of OX40 agonist ivuxolimab in advanced cancers. Sequencing was performed with immunoSEQ multiplex PCR; in TCRdb, only in-frame clones are kept and a portion is missing. The sample includes approximately 67,000 clones, roughly nine tenths of them seen just once. The sample was CD4+ or CD8+ T cells sorted from blood, taken in a trial of the OX40 agonist ivuxolimab. The origin of the receptors is an adult with an advanced solid tumor such as melanoma, head and neck, liver or kidney cancer. CDR3s include the opening cysteine and the closing phenylalanine or tryptophan. The order of the fields is clone size, J gene, V gene, D gene, CDR3 DNA, CDR3 protein. D genes are given only for firm matches. Size tells how often a clone was seen (once, few, many) or the class of an expanded clone, and some rows leave it out.

abundance: once; j_gene: TRBJ2-1; v_gene: TRBV11-3; d_gene: .; CDR3nt: TGTGCCAGCAGCTCGTCAGTCATGGGGCGCTATTTCGCCGATGAGCAGTTCTTC; CDR3aa: CASSSSVMGRYFADEQFF
abundance: once; j_gene: TRBJ1-1; v_gene: TRBV19; d_gene: TRBD1; CDR3nt: TGTGCCAGTAGTATTCCAGGGGGAAACACTGAGGCTTTCTTT; CDR3aa: CASSIPGGNTEAFF
abundance: .; j_gene: TRBJ2-7; v_gene: TRBV6-6; d_gene: .; CDR3nt: TGTGCCAGCAGCTACTCTCAGTCCTACGAGCAGTACTTC; CDR3aa: CASSYSQSYEQYF
abundance: .; j_gene: TRBJ2-3; v_gene: TRBV5-1; d_gene: .; CDR3nt: TGCGCCAGCACCTTGGGGCAAAGCACAGATACGCAGTATTTT; CDR3aa: CASTLGQSTDTQYF
abundance: .; j_gene: TRBJ1-1; v_gene: TRBV6-4; d_gene: .; CDR3nt: TGTGCCAGCAGTGACTCCGATCGTGACACTGAAGCTTTCTTT; CDR3aa: CASSDSDRDTEAFF
abundance: .; j_gene: TRBJ2-2; v_gene: TRBV7-5; d_gene: .; CDR3nt: TGTGTCAGAAGCCCCGGTAGTAAGCTGTTTTTT; CDR3aa: CVRSPGSKLFF
abundance: .; j_gene: TRBJ2-2; v_gene: TRBV6-5; d_gene: .; CDR3nt: TGTGCCAGCAGTTCGTTTTTTAGCATCGGGGAGCTGTTTTTT; CDR3aa: CASSSFFSIGELFF
abundance: .; j_gene: TRBJ2-7; v_gene: TRBV9; d_gene: TRBD2; CDR3nt: TGTGCCAGCAGCCCCCGACTAGCGGGCCCTTACGAGCAGTACTTC; CDR3aa: CASSPRLAGPYEQYF
abundance: .; j_gene: TRBJ2-1; v_gene: TRBV30; d_gene: TRBD1; CDR3nt: TGTGCCTGGAGTGGTTGGGACAGGGTAACCTACAATGAGCAGTTCTTC; CDR3aa: CAWSGWDRVTYNEQFF
abundance: .; j_gene: TRBJ1-3; v_gene: TRBV7-2; d_gene: .; CDR3nt: TGTGCCAGCAGCTTCGACAGCTCTGGAAACACCATATATTTT; CDR3aa: CASSFDSSGNTIYF
abundance: .; j_gene: TRBJ2-5; v_gene: TRBV2; d_gene: TRBD1; CDR3nt: TGTGCCAGTTACGTGAGGCGGACAGGGCAGATGAAGACCCAGTACTTC; CDR3aa: CASYVRRTGQMKTQYF
abundance: .; j_gene: TRBJ1-1; v_gene: TRBV10-3; d_gene: .; CDR3nt: TGTGCCATCAGTGAAGTAACGAGGACTGAAGCTTTCTTT; CDR3aa: CAISEVTRTEAFF
abundance: .; j_gene: TRBJ1-5; v_gene: TRBV28; d_gene: .; CDR3nt: TGTGCCAGCACCGCGCCCGGCTACAATCAGCCCCAGCATTTT; CDR3aa: CASTAPGYNQPQHF
abundance: .; j_gene: TRBJ2-3; v_gene: TRBV10-1; d_gene: .; CDR3nt: TGCGCCAGCAGTGTCGGGTCCGAAGATACGCAGTATTTT; CDR3aa: CASSVGSEDTQYF
abundance: .; j_gene: TRBJ2-1; v_gene: TRBV6-5; d_gene: .; CDR3nt: TGTGCCAGCAGTTCCCCCACTACTGAAGCCTACAATGAGCAGTTCTTC; CDR3aa: CASSSPTTEAYNEQFF